These 14 T cell receptor beta chains share one sample of origin, sequenced in a study of T-cell memory formation after mild COVID-19. One entry per CDR3 protein results from TCRdb running MiXCR on the 5' RACE reads. The sample carries 200,000 to 250,000 distinct CDR3 sequences, about 9.2% recorded once. The sequencing input was PBMCs or a T cell subset sorted from them (not recorded which). The receptors derive from a man between 18 and 29 years old who had mild COVID-19 (a few samples of this study predate the infection). Cell type and time point are not known.

This clonotype was detected only a few times. CDR3 coding DNA: TGTGCCATCGGTCCTTTCACCGGGACTAGCGGTGGCGGGGAGCTGTTTTTT. It translates to CAIGPFTGTSGGGELFF. The chain has TRBV10-3 and TRBJ2-2; TRBD2 agrees at 11 bases. Germline V CDR1 and CDR2: ENHRY, SYGVKD. The CDR3 sequence is 17 residues long. V lost 8 bases and J lost 7; bases outside the gene matches: 15.

Details on this clonotype: This could be a read error, since a much larger clone is one nucleotide away. The J gene is TRBJ1-2, the V gene TRBV28, with D perhaps matching TRBD1 (6 bases). The V gene lost 8 bases and the J gene lost 6 bases, with 13 bases spanning the gap. The CDR3 sequence is 12 residues long. CDR1 and CDR2 from the germline V gene are MDHEN and SYDVKM. The CDR3 protein is CASEDRNHGYTF. For the CDR3, the DNA is TGTGCCAGCGAAGACAGGAACCATGGCTACACCTTC.

This chain joins TRBV9 and TRBJ1-4; the D is unclear. V was cut by 2 bases and J by 5 bases, with 7 bases left in between. The germline gives CDR1 SGDLS, CDR2 YYNGEE. There are 13 residues in the CDR3. The CDR3 DNA sequence: TGTGCCAGCAGCGTTACGGGGAATGAAAAACTGTTTTTT. Translated: CASSVTGNEKLFF.

This clonotype was picked up a small number of times. The chain carries TRBV6-2 or TRBV6-3 and TRBJ2-3, with D unclear. This CDR3 has 15 amino acids. Germline V gene data show CDR1 as MNHEY and CDR2 as SVGEGT. V was trimmed by 1 base and J by 4 bases, leaving 12 bases between them. Here the CDR3 reads CASSYWLLKADTQYF. The CDR3 DNA is TGTGCCAGCAGTTACTGGTTGCTGAAGGCAGATACGCAGTATTTT.

The CDR3 DNA follows: TGTGCCAGCAGCACCTCGGGACTCCCTTACGAGCAGTACGTC. It encodes CASSTSGLPYEQYV. The V call is TRBV5-6, the J call TRBJ2-7, with D perhaps TRBD2 (6 bases). From germline, CDR1 is SGHDT and CDR2 YYEEEE. This CDR3 comprises 14 residues. Deletions cut 4 bases from V and 4 bases from J, with 15 bases between.

The genes are TRBV7-2 and TRBJ2-1, with TRBD1 identical over 8 bases. Losses at the gene ends were 5 bases for V and 7 bases for J; bases not matched to a gene: 10. CDR1 is SGHTA and CDR2 is FQGNSA in the germline V gene. The CDR3 is 15 amino acids. In DNA, the CDR3 is TGTGCCAGCAGCCCTAGACAGGGGAAGTTGAATGAGCAGTTCTTC. It encodes CASSPRQGKLNEQFF.

The chain uses TRBV7-3 and TRBJ2-5; 15 bases are a match to TRBD2. This CDR3 has 16 residues. Germline V gives CDR1 SGHTA, CDR2 FQGTGA. The ends lost 5 bases at V and 5 bases at J; junction bases unmatched: 6. The CDR3 nucleotides read TGTGCCAGCAGCGCGGGACTAGCGGGGGGTCTGGAGACCCAGTACTTC. Translated: CASSAGLAGGLETQYF.

A few counts support this clonotype. This chain uses TRBV9 with TRBJ2-5; 9 bases are shared with TRBD2. V shed 3 bases, J shed 2 bases, and the junction held 2 bases outside the gene matches. This CDR3 spans 14 amino acids. Looked up from germline, CDR1 is SGDLS and CDR2 is YYNGEE. The CDR3 DNA follows: TGTGCCAGCAGCGCAGGACTAGCGCAAGAGACCCAGTACTTC. Translating gives CASSAGLAQETQYF.

The chain uses TRBV19 and TRBJ2-5, with TRBD1 as a possible D gene (6 bases). Germline V CDR1 and CDR2: LNHDA, SQIVND (reference sequence). V lost 6 bases to trimming and J lost 1 base, with 9 bases between them. The length of the CDR3 is 13 residues. DNA of the CDR3: TGTGCCAGTAGAGGCAGGGGCCAAGAGACCCAGTACTTC. Protein: CASRGRGQETQYF.

Remarks on this clonotype: One end of the junction fails to match germline, which may point to a read error. This chain joins TRBV20-1 and TRBJ1-5, with unresolved D. Germline CDR1 reads DFQATT; CDR2 reads SNEGSKA (reference sequence). CDR3 length: 15 amino acids. DNA for the CDR3: TGCAGTGCCCACCCAGTTGGGAGAAGCAATCAGCACCAGCATTTT. This sequence encodes CSAHPVGRSNQHQHF.

This clonotype has ten or more counts. The chain recombines TRBV4-2 with TRBJ2-2, with a weak D call TRBD1 (6 bases). CDR1 is LGHNA and CDR2 is YNFKEQ in the germline V gene. Between the trimmed V and J ends, which lost 0 bases and 0 bases, there was a span of 11 bases. This CDR3 spans 17 amino acids. This CDR3 reads CASSQDREGANTGELFF. CDR3 DNA sequence: TGTGCCAGCAGCCAAGATAGAGAGGGGGCGAACACCGGGGAGCTGTTTTTT.

A few counts support this clonotype. The V call is TRBV5-1, the J call TRBJ2-3; D not certain. Germline V CDR1 and CDR2: SGHRS, YFSETQ. This CDR3 comprises 11 residues. V dropped 5 bases and J dropped 5 bases, with 6 bases sitting between them. The chain's CDR3 is CASREKDTQYF. In DNA, the CDR3 is TGCGCCAGCAGAGAGAAAGATACGCAGTATTTT.

V gene TRBV29-1 combines with J gene TRBJ1-1; D uncertain. V lost 7 bases and J lost 2, with 14 bases in between. Germline V gives CDR1 SQVTM, CDR2 ANQGSEA. This CDR3 comprises 13 residues. The CDR3, as DNA: TGCAGCGCCGTGTACAGCGGTAACACTGAAGCTTTCTTT. Its translation is CSAVYSGNTEAFF.

This clonotype occurred many times. The chain has TRBV5-4 and TRBJ2-5; D perhaps matches TRBD1 (6 bases). Between the trimmed V and J ends, which lost 3 bases and 5 bases, there was a span of 14 bases. The CDR3 runs 14 residues. The V gene's germline CDR1 is SGHNT and CDR2 YYREEE (reference sequence). For the CDR3, the DNA is TGTGCCAGCAGCTCAAAACAGGGTGGTGAGACCCAGTACTTC. Amino acid sequence: CASSSKQGGETQYF.